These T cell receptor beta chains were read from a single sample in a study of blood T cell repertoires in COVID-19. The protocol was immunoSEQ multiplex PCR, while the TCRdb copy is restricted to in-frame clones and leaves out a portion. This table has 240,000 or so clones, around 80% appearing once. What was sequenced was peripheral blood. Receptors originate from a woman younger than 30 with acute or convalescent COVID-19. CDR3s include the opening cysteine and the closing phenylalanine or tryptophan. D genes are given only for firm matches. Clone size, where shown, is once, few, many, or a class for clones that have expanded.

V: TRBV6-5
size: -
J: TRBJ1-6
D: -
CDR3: CASKPGTNSPLHF
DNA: TGTGCCAGCAAACCGGGAACCAATTCACCCCTCCACTTT

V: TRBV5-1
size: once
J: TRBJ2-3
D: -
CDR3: CASSLASTDTQYF
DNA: TGCGCCAGCAGCTTAGCAAGCACAGATACGCAGTATTTT

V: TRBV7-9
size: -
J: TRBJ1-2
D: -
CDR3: CASSLSHTDFGYTF
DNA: TGTGCCAGCAGCTTATCTCATACAGATTTTGGCTACACCTTC

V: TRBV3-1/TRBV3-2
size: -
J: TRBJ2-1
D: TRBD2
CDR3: CASSQPTSGSNPFSYNEQFF
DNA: TGTGCCAGCAGCCAACCTACTAGCGGGAGTAACCCTTTTTCCTACAATGAGCAGTTCTTC

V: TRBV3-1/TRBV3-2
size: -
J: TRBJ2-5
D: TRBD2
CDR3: CASSQDWRGLADETQYF
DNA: TGTGCCAGCAGCCAAGATTGGAGGGGACTAGCGGATGAGACCCAGTACTTC

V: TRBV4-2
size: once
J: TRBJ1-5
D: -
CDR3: CASSHSTLSNQPQHF
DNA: TGTGCCAGCAGCCATAGTACCCTTAGCAATCAGCCCCAGCATTTT

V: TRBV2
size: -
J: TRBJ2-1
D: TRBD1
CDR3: CASSATGGLNNEQFF
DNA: TGTGCCAGCAGTGCGACAGGGGGACTTAACAATGAGCAGTTCTTC

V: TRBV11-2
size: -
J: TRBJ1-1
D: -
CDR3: CASSLGSNTEAFF
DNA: TGTGCCAGCAGCTTGGGCAGCAACACTGAAGCTTTCTTT

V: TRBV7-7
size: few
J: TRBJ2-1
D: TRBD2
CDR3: CASSSNMAGGSFFF
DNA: TGTGCTAGCAGCTCCAATATGGCGGGAGGGTCGTTTTTCTTC

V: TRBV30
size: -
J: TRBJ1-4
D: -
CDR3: CAWNQGREIEKLFF
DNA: TGTGCCTGGAACCAGGGCAGGGAAATCGAAAAACTGTTTTTT

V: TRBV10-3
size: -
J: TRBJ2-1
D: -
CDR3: CAISDRGTHNEQFF
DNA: TGTGCCATCAGTGACAGGGGGACTCACAATGAGCAGTTCTTC

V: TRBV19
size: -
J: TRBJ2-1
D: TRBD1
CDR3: CASSRSGQGRYNEQFF
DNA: TGTGCCAGTAGTCGAAGCGGACAGGGACGGTACAATGAGCAGTTCTTC

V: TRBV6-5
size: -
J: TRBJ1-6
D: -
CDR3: CASSYSVQGGNSPLHF
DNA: TGTGCCAGCAGTTACTCGGTGCAGGGAGGTAATTCACCCCTCCACTTT

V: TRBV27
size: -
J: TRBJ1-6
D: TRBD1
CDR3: CASSPTAGQANSPLHF
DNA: TGTGCCAGCAGTCCAACAGCGGGACAGGCGAATTCACCCCTCCACTTT

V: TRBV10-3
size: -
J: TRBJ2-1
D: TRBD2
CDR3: CAISASGNNNEQFF
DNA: TGTGCCATCAGTGCTAGCGGGAACAACAATGAGCAGTTCTTC

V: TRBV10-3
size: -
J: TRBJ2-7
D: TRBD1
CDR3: CAISDETGSSYEQYF
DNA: TGTGCCATCAGTGACGAGACAGGGAGCTCCTACGAGCAGTACTTC

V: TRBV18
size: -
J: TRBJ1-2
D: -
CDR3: CASSPLETGYGYTF
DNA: TGTGCCAGCTCACCACTTGAGACAGGCTATGGCTACACCTTC

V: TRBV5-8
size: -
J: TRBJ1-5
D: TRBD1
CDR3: CASSQGTGNNQPQHF
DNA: TGTGCCAGCAGCCAGGGGACAGGCAACAATCAGCCCCAGCATTTT

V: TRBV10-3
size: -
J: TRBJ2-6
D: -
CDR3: CAISGLLSGANVLTF
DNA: TGTGCCATCAGTGGACTTTTATCTGGGGCCAACGTCCTGACTTTC

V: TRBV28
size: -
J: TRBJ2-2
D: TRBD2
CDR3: CASRLGLITGELFF
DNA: TGTGCCAGCCGCCTGGGACTAATCACCGGGGAGCTGTTTTTT

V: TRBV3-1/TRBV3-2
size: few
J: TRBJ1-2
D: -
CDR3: CASSYPGEGNYGYTF
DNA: TGTGCCAGCAGCTATCCGGGGGAGGGCAACTATGGCTACACCTTC

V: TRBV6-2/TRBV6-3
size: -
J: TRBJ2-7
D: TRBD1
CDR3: CASSRDRDSLYEQYF
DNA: TGTGCCAGCAGCCGGGACAGGGACTCTTTGTACGAGCAGTACTTC

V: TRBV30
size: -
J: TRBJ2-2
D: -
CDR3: CAWIRVLASKGNTGELFF
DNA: TGTGCCTGGATCCGAGTGCTAGCGTCAAAAGGGAACACCGGGGAGCTGTTTTTT

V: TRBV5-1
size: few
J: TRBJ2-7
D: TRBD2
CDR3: CASSSRGLAGIDEQYF
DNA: TGCGCCAGCAGCTCGCGGGGGCTAGCGGGAATCGACGAGCAGTACTTC

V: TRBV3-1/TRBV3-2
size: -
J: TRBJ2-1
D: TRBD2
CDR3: CASSPLAGSYNEQFF
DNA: TGTGCCAGCAGCCCCCTAGCGGGCTCCTACAATGAGCAGTTCTTC

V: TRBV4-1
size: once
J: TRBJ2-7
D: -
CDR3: CASSQPRGEQYF
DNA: TGCGCCAGCAGCCAACCGCGAGGCGAGCAGTACTTC

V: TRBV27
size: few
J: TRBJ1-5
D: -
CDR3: CASKPHYSNQPQHF
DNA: TGTGCCAGCAAGCCCCATTATAGCAATCAGCCCCAGCATTTT

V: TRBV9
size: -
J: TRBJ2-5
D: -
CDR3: CASRLGQGKETQYF
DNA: TGTGCAAGCCGCTTAGGGCAGGGGAAAGAGACCCAGTACTTC

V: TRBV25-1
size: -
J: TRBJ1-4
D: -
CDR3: CASSERAGVGSEKLFF
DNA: TGTGCCAGCAGTGAAAGGGCCGGGGTCGGGAGTGAAAAACTGTTTTTT

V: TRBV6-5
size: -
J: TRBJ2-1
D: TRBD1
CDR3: CASSSWRDRLDEQFF
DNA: TGTGCCAGCAGTTCCTGGCGGGACAGGCTGGATGAGCAGTTCTTC

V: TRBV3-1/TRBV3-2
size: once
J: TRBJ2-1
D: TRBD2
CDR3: CASSQGGTSGTYNEQFF
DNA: TGTGCCAGCAGCCAAGGGGGGACTAGCGGGACCTACAATGAGCAGTTCTTC

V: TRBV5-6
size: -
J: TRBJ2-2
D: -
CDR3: CASSFPGGTGELFF
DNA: TGTGCCAGCAGCTTCCCCGGGGGAACCGGGGAGCTGTTTTTT

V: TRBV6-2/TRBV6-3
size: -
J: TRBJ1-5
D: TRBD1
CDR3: CASSYTTGGNGQPQHF
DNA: TGTGCCAGCAGTTACACCACAGGGGGCAACGGTCAGCCCCAGCATTTT

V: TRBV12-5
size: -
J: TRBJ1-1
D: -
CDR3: CASGLGTKNTEAFF
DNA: TGTGCTAGTGGTTTGGGGACAAAGAACACTGAAGCTTTCTTT

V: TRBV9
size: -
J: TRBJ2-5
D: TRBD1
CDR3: CASSVAGTGSSETQYF
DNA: TGTGCCAGCAGCGTAGCTGGGACAGGGTCTTCGGAGACCCAGTACTTC

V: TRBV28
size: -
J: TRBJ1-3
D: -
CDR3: CASGSSSGNTIYF
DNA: TGTGCCAGCGGGAGCAGCTCTGGAAACACCATATATTTT

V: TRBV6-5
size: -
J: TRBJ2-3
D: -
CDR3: CASSYSTARTDTQYF
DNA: TGTGCCAGCAGTTACAGTACAGCCCGCACAGATACGCAGTATTTT

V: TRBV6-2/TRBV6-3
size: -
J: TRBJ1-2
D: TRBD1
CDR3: CASSPREGANYGYTF
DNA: TGTGCCAGCAGTCCACGAGAGGGGGCGAACTATGGCTACACCTTC

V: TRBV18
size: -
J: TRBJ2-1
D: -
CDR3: CASSPPGLAGEQFF
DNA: TGTGCCAGCTCACCACCCGGGCTAGCCGGTGAGCAGTTCTTC

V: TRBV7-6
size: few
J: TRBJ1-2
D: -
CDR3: CASSLYDSGTSLTF
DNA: TGTGCCAGCAGCTTATACGACAGCGGGACCTCTTTGACCTTC

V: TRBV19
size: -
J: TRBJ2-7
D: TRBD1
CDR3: CASSILNRQGAPNEQYF
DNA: TGTGCCAGTAGTATCCTTAATCGACAGGGGGCTCCCAACGAGCAGTACTTC

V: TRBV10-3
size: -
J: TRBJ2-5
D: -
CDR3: CAISNAEMETQYF
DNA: TGTGCCATCAGTAACGCAGAAATGGAGACCCAGTACTTC

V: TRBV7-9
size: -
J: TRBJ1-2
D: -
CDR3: CASRIDLLVGQGNYGYTF
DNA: TGTGCCAGCAGAATAGACCTCCTAGTAGGGCAGGGAAACTATGGCTACACCTTC

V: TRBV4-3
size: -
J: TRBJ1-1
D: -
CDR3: CASSQILGANTEAFF
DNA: TGCGCCAGCAGCCAGATACTGGGGGCCAACACTGAAGCTTTCTTT

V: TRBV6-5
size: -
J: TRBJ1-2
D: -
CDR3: CASSYSSPGLSGYTF
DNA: TGTGCCAGCAGTTACTCCTCCCCTGGACTCTCTGGCTACACCTTC